This T cell receptor beta chain was identified in a study of T cells expressing NK-cell markers. On the study more broadly: It was from sorted CD3+CD56+NKG2C+, CD3+CD56+NKG2C- and CD3+CD56-NKG2C+ T cells that TCR beta repertoires came. Findings and caveats of the study: In 5 or 6 donors, dominant NKG2C+ clonotypes were roughly 1.0-8% of CD8+ T cells.

TCRdb reprocessed the 5' RACE reads and stores each CDR3 protein as one record, lacking DNA. Listed are about 380,000 distinct CDR3 sequences; about 5.2% falls within the top ten. Comment on this clonotype: Its matching antigen is unknown.

Sequencing input: blood T cells: a sorted CD56 or NKG2C T cell subset, CD4+ or CD8+ T cells, or bulk PBMC T cells (not recorded which). The receptor comes from a man aged 18-75 years in good health.

The CDR3 loop is CASSNDRGSNQPQHF. The chain carries TRBV6-1 and TRBJ1-5; absent DNA, TCRdb's TRBD1 call cannot be checked. The germline V gene encodes CDR1 MNHNS and CDR2 SASEGT. The CDR3 extends over 15 amino acids.